A selection of T cell receptor beta chains follows, all from one sample in a study of PD-1 blockade in classical Hodgkin lymphoma. Some clones are missing from TCRdb's copy, which holds only in-frame ones; the method was immunoSEQ multiplex PCR. The repertoire includes roughly 64,000 clones, about 89% of them detected once, and 9% to 12% sits in the top ten. The sample in question was peripheral blood mononuclear cells (PBMCs), obtained before the fourth cycle of nivolumab. These receptors all stem from a human donor with classical Hodgkin lymphoma. The CDR3 runs from the conserved cysteine through the conserved F or W. The D gene is left open where the match is weak. Some rows mark clone size as missing; the rest say once, few, many or name a class of expanded clone.

V,length,J,size,D,CDR3,DNA
TRBV19,14,TRBJ2-7,-,-,CASSIVGDLYEQYF,TGTGCCAGTAGTATAGTAGGGGATCTCTACGAGCAGTACTTC
TRBV19,17,TRBJ1-5,once,TRBD1,CASSIGWGQGRSQPQHF,TGTGCCAGTAGTATAGGCTGGGGACAGGGAAGGAGCCAGCCCCAGCATTTT
TRBV30,13,TRBJ2-1,-,TRBD2,CAWRQTSGGPRFF,TGTGCCTGGAGGCAGACTAGCGGGGGGCCCCGGTTCTTC
TRBV6-5,15,TRBJ1-5,-,-,CASSYSSVGGEPQHF,TGTGCCAGCAGTTACTCTTCTGTCGGGGGGGAGCCCCAGCATTTT
TRBV5-6,16,TRBJ1-2,-,TRBD1,CASSFKGQVLNYGYTF,TGTGCCAGCAGCTTTAAGGGACAGGTACTGAACTATGGCTACACCTTC
TRBV6-5,15,TRBJ2-5,-,TRBD2,CASSPSGGGQETQYF,TGTGCCAGCAGCCCGAGCGGGGGTGGACAAGAGACCCAGTACTTC
TRBV9,15,TRBJ2-2,once,-,CASSVAMTTTGELFF,TGTGCCAGCAGCGTAGCTATGACAACCACCGGGGAGCTGTTTTTT
TRBV7-9,15,TRBJ2-5,few,TRBD1,CASSPGDSKQETQYF,TGTGCCAGCAGCCCAGGGGACAGCAAACAAGAGACCCAGTACTTC
TRBV7-9,13,TRBJ1-5,once,-,CASSLIGDQPQHF,TGTGCCAGCAGCTTAATTGGTGATCAGCCCCAGCATTTT
TRBV6-5,13,TRBJ2-1,-,-,CASSGLPYNEQFF,TGTGCCAGCAGTGGTTTGCCCTACAATGAGCAGTTCTTC
TRBV14,19,TRBJ1-2,-,-,CASSQEYGSLPRGVYGYTF,TGTGCCAGCAGCCAAGAGTACGGTAGCCTTCCCCGAGGGGTCTATGGCTACACCTTC
TRBV30,17,TRBJ2-3,-,TRBD2,CAWGLAGGSPATDTQYF,TGTGCCTGGGGGCTAGCGGGGGGTAGCCCTGCCACAGATACGCAGTATTTT
TRBV25-1,15,TRBJ2-5,once,-,CASSDLRLKGETQYF,TGTGCCAGCAGTGACCTCCGTCTGAAGGGAGAGACCCAGTACTTC
TRBV27,16,TRBJ2-4,-,-,CASSLISGLAKNIQYF,TGTGCCAGCAGTTTAATAAGCGGACTAGCCAAAAACATTCAGTACTTC
TRBV20-1,11,TRBJ2-7,-,-,CSARNRNEQYF,TGCAGTGCTAGAAACCGGAACGAGCAGTACTTC
TRBV11-3,12,TRBJ2-7,-,-,CASSLSGNEQYF,TGTGCCAGCAGCTTATCAGGGAACGAGCAGTACTTC
TRBV20-1,10,TRBJ2-1,-,-,CSAPNNEQFF,TGCAGTGCCCCAAACAATGAGCAGTTCTTC
TRBV4-1,14,TRBJ2-2,-,-,CASGNRVNTGELFF,TGCGCCAGCGGAAACAGGGTAAACACCGGGGAGCTGTTTTTT
TRBV27,13,TRBJ2-3,-,-,CASSLGPTDTQYF,TGTGCCAGCAGTCTAGGACCTACAGATACGCAGTATTTT
TRBV2,15,TRBJ2-3,-,-,CASSGPVVRKDTQYF,TGTGCCAGCAGTGGGCCCGTTGTTAGGAAGGATACGCAGTATTTT
TRBV4-1,12,TRBJ2-1,-,TRBD1,CASSLTGQGCFF,TGCGCCAGCAGCCTTACCGGACAGGGTTGCTTCTTC